Listed here is a single TCR beta chain. No cognate antigen has been identified for it. This entry belongs to a study of CXCR3-negative and CXCR3-positive naive CD8 T cells (dated by TCRdb to about 2019). About the study as a whole: In total, 130 million to 150 million TRB reads were obtained, which works out to roughly 1.5 +/- 0.3 million reads per library. Diversity and physicochemical repertoire analyses were performed on around ten donors pooled from two independent experiments. Naive subsets from 5 or 6 donors and memory cells from 3 donors were included in the TRBV-TRBJ cluster analysis. Paper-wide results and their limitations: TRB CDR3s from CXCR3-positive naive cells showed higher hydrophobicity (lower Kidera factor 4), lower energy, and higher strength and volume indices than CXCR3-negative naive cells. Repertoire diversity was comparably high in both naive subsets but much lower in memory CD8+ T cells. Within the same donor, TRBV-TRBJ usage looked similar between naive CXCR3-negative and CXCR3-positive cells, but memory cells had distinct patterns. Surface CD5, linked to self-reactivity in mice, was comparable between naive subsets; TCR interaction strength was therefore also inferred from TRB CDR3 physicochemical properties. CXCR3 expression partially decreased after cryopreservation, so most assays used freshly isolated PBMCs.

Data came from a NextSeq 550. The Human TCR Profiling Kit (MiLaboratory) was used to make UMI-labeled 5' RACE TRB cDNA libraries. cDNA synthesis used the entire amount of extracted RNA, and PCR amplification then used the entire amount of cDNA produced. Libraries were prepared in parallel with an identical number of PCR cycles. For the original study's pipeline: With a minimum of two reads required per UMI, MIGEC and MiXCR pulled out about 52,000 +/- 9,100 unique UMI-labeled TRB cDNA molecules from each library. On average, roughly 40,000 +/- 10,000 functional in-frame TRB CDR3 nucleotide clonotypes lacking stop codons were found per library. After downsampling to 5000 UMI-labeled TRB molecules per sample, diversity metrics, including normalized Shannon-Wiener and Chao1, were computed in VDJtools. For the central five CDR3 residues, VDJtools calculated physicochemical properties weighted by clonotype size, namely interaction energy, strength, volume and Kidera factor 4. TCRdb reprocessed the reads and lists each CDR3 protein sequence as a single entry, with no DNA. Here the V and J calls rest on TCRdb's processing, not on the authors' analysis. The sample table on file contains roughly 130,000 distinct CDR3 sequences. Of the sample, roughly 0.6% falls within the top ten clones.

Each CD8+ T cell subset was flow-sorted in triplicate, with over 250,000 cells per subset placed directly into RLT lysis buffer. To exclude memory contaminants, naive CD8+ T cells were stringently defined as CD45RO-CCR7+CD27+CD95-. Using standard density gradient centrifugation, peripheral blood mononuclear cells were isolated from buffy coats. Naive CXCR3-negative and CXCR3-positive CD8+ T cells were flow-sorted on a FACSAria III. An RNeasy Mini Kit was used to extract total RNA from the sorted cells. The CDR3 holds 17 amino acids from the cysteine to the phenylalanine. No DNA appears here. The source of this sequence is a human donor in good health. Some clones in this sample may be carry-over from other donors' samples. The sequenced material came from naive CXCR3+ CD8+ T cells from blood. Reading the label with the study, this specimen's cell subset or site is: CD45RO-CCR7+CD27+CD95- naive CD8+ T cells expressing CXCR3 (TNR3+). The chain is encoded by TRBV12-3 or TRBV12-4 joined to TRBJ2-7; TCRdb's D call of TRBD2 is untestable without DNA. CDR3 region: CASSLGLAGDFSYEQYF.